The 8 T cell receptor beta chains given below trace back to one sample, sequenced in a study of CD8 T cells in ankylosing spondylitis. Study-level points and caveats: A TCR beta motif of seven or eight highly homologous variants appeared characteristic of ankylosing spondylitis blood.

These receptors' targets are unknown. TCRdb passed the 5' RACE reads through MiXCR, listing each CDR3 protein once. The repertoire holds hundreds of thousands of distinct CDR3 sequences, with about 12% as singletons. What was sequenced was blood, either unsorted or a sorted T cell fraction (not recorded which). The receptors come from a male donor with ankylosing spondylitis.

This clonotype was observed a few times. V and J are TRBV7-6 and TRBJ2-7; 8 nucleotides line up with TRBD2. Losses at the gene ends were 2 bases for V and 0 bases for J; bases not matched to a gene: 12. Germline values: CDR1 SGHVS, CDR2 FNYEAQ. The CDR3 runs to 18 residues. The CDR3 nucleotides are TGTGCCAGCAGCTTAAGGGACCCCTGGCGGGAGGACTCCTACGAGCAGTACTTC. It encodes CASSLRDPWREDSYEQYF.

In this sample, this clonotype turned up many times. V usage is TRBV20-1 and J usage is TRBJ2-3, with D possibly TRBD2 on 6 matching bases. The germline V and J ends were trimmed by 1 base and 1 base, with 9 bases remaining between them. Looked up from germline, CDR1 is DFQATT and CDR2 is SNEGSKA (reference sequence). This CDR3 has 14 amino acids. For the CDR3, the DNA is TGCAGTGCTAGAGTGGGCGGGGGCACAGATACGCAGTATTTT. Amino acids: CSARVGGGTDTQYF.

There are a few counts of this clonotype. V and J are TRBV11-2 and TRBJ2-2; no firm D call. V was pared by 4 bases and J by 7 bases, with 22 bases between. This CDR3 has 17 amino acids. Germline loops: CDR1 SGHAT, CDR2 FQNNGV. The CDR3: CASSYRTRIRGSGELFF. In DNA, the CDR3 is TGTGCCAGCAGCTACCGGACCCGCATCCGTGGAAGCGGGGAGCTGTTTTTT. The full variable domain, its missing parts supplied by reference TRBV11-2 and TRBJ2-2, is EAGVAQSPRYKIIEKRQSVAFWCNPISGHATLYWYQQILGQGPKLLIQFQNNGVVDDSQLPKDRFSAERLKGVDSTLKIQPAKLEDSAVYLCASSYRTRIRGSGELFFGEGSRLTVL.

The chain has TRBV7-2 and TRBJ1-6; D is unclear. The CDR3 runs to 13 residues. Germline CDR1 reads SGHTA; CDR2 reads FQGNSA. V lost 5 bases to trimming and J lost 14 bases, with 16 bases between them. In DNA, the CDR3 is TGTGCCAGCAGCGCTAAGCGAGTGGCGTCCCTCCACTTT. Translated: CASSAKRVASLHF.

This clonotype was seen repeatedly, ten times or more. The V and J genes are TRBV12-3 or TRBV12-4 and TRBJ1-2; no reliable D call. Trimming took off 0 bases at V and 8 bases at J, with 10 bases between the two ends. The CDR3 covers 13 residues. In DNA form, the CDR3 reads TGTGCCAGCAGTTTAGCGGGGAGGCCAGGCTACACCTTC. Translating gives CASSLAGRPGYTF.

The rearrangement joins TRBV10-3 to TRBJ1-1; D call uncertain. The CDR3 sequence is 12 residues long. Germline-derived CDR1 and CDR2 are ENHRY and SYGVKD. Trimming shortened V by 4 bases and J by 1 base, and 4 bases separated the two germline ends. CDR3 DNA sequence: TGTGCCATCAGTGTCTGGAACACTGAAGCTTTCTTT. Its translation is CAISVWNTEAFF.

This CDR3 is CASKSPGDGNQPQHF. The DNA of the CDR3 is TGTGCCAGTAAGAGTCCGGGAGACGGCAATCAGCCCCAGCATTTT. V usage is TRBV6-1 and J usage is TRBJ1-5; D unresolved. CDR3 length equals 15 residues. Germline loops: CDR1 MNHNS, CDR2 SASEGT. Trimming cost V 9 bases and J 2 bases, with 17 bases left between them.

There are a few counts of this clonotype. The V and J genes are TRBV12-3 or TRBV12-4 and TRBJ2-1, with D perhaps matching TRBD1 (6 bases). Trimming stripped 5 bases from V and 1 base from J, with 12 bases between. The CDR3 totals 15 residues. The CDR3 sequence: CASSAPGDSYNEQFF. In DNA, the CDR3 is TGTGCCAGCAGTGCCCCAGGGGATTCCTACAATGAGCAGTTCTTC.